This TCR beta chain was found in a study of T cell responses to AZD1222 COVID-19 vaccine. Whole-study context: It was second doses at about 4 or about 12 weeks that were pooled.

Trimming cost V 9 bases and J 0 bases, with 15 bases left between them. Germline V gives CDR1 MNHEY, CDR2 SVGAGI. The CDR3 contains 15 residues. As regards this clone: Its antigen is still unknown.

Study results and caveats: None of the repertoires were sampled until the peak T cell response had passed. Breadth and depth of Spike-specific TCRs rose after two AZD1222 doses. White British donors predominated, females outnumbered males, and clonal diversity was possibly underestimated.

The assay was immunoSEQ multiplex PCR, and TCRdb's table has in-frame clones only and misses some. The profile shows 130,000 to 150,000 clones, around 88% of them singletons. The sequence was obtained from an adult in good health. This chain uses TRBV6-5 with TRBJ1-3; D gene ambiguous. Sample: peripheral blood, taken on day 0 of AZD1222 vaccination. The CDR3 region has the DNA TGTGCCAGTTCTCCGGACCGTTACTCTGGAAACACCATATATTTT. This gives the protein CASSPDRYSGNTIYF.